This TCR beta chain stems from a study of blood T cell repertoires in COVID-19. Overall study: From the United States, Italy and Spain came samples of acute and convalescent COVID-19.

Followed longitudinally, the Seattle patients had been enrolled during active infection. The authors' processing: Estimates of nucleated cell counts were drawn from the amplification of reference gene primers. The method was immunoSEQ multiplex PCR; TCRdb's version includes in-frame clones alone and lacks a portion of them. V, J and clone size are those of that table, while D and trimming were read from the DNA. Among about 120,000 clones listed, 86% were seen once. The germline gives CDR1 MGHRA, CDR2 YSYEKL. V trimming: 0 bases; J trimming: 5 bases; junction bases outside the gene matches: 9. The CDR3 length is 16 residues.

Sequences were obtained from peripheral blood. The chain couples TRBV4-1 to TRBJ2-5, with TRBD2 matching over 7 bases. The clonotype was recovered from a woman aged 70 to 79 with COVID-19, enrolled during active disease. In DNA, the CDR3 is TGCGCCAGCAGCCAAGATCTCGACCTCGGGGGGGAGACCCAGTACTTC. Translating it yields CASSQDLDLGGETQYF.